This T cell receptor (beta chain) was documented in a study of blood T cell repertoires in COVID-19. Looking at the study overall: Acute-phase and convalescent COVID-19 samples originated in the United States, Italy and Spain. T cells, B-cell-depleted T cells, or PBMCs supplied cDNA or gDNA.

This clone occurred once. Per the study methods: Amplifying reference gene primers gave estimates of nucleated cell counts. Measured with immunoSEQ multiplex PCR; TCRdb has only the in-frame clones, and not every one. The V and J calls and clone size are taken from that table; D and trimming were inferred from the DNA. In the table there are some 460,000 clones, roughly 89% of which are singletons. This CDR3 comprises 14 residues. The ends lost 5 bases at V and 0 bases at J; junction bases unmatched: 3. The germline V gene has CDR1 SGHAT and CDR2 FQNNGV. The receptor was derived from a woman aged 30 to 39 with acute or convalescent COVID-19. Sequencing used peripheral blood. J is TRBJ1-1 and V is TRBV11-2; 7 nucleotides match TRBD1. The CDR3: CASSPTGLNTEAFF. CDR3 sequence (DNA): TGTGCCAGCAGCCCGACAGGGTTGAACACTGAAGCTTTCTTT.